This T cell receptor beta chain was recovered during a study of neurological immune-mediated disorders. Study-wide context: Among around 34 multiple sclerosis patients, around 30 were relapsing-remitting and 3 were secondary progressive. The study's findings and limits: Phylogenetic analysis grouped 18 of 34 multiple sclerosis patients' repertoires together, suggesting a possible repertoire signature.

Unsorted libraries were generated from 2 million PBMCs held at -80 degrees C. This clonotype appeared many times. No antigen is known for it. The authors produced cDNA by 5'RACE using 10-nucleotide random UMIs. MiXCR, run by TCRdb on the 5' RACE reads, gives a single entry per CDR3 protein. The table records over 65,000 distinct CDR3 sequences, just over 2.5% of them present only once. The TCR was taken from a woman aged 30 to 39 with multiple sclerosis. The sequenced material came from PBMCs.

The DNA of the CDR3 is TGTGCCAGCAGCCACCACTCCCTGGATACGCAGTATTTT. It is translated as CASSHHSLDTQYF. The gene calls are TRBV12-3 or TRBV12-4 and TRBJ2-3; unclear D gene. This CDR3 has 13 amino acids. The V gene lost 6 bases and the J gene lost 6 bases, with 13 bases spanning the gap.